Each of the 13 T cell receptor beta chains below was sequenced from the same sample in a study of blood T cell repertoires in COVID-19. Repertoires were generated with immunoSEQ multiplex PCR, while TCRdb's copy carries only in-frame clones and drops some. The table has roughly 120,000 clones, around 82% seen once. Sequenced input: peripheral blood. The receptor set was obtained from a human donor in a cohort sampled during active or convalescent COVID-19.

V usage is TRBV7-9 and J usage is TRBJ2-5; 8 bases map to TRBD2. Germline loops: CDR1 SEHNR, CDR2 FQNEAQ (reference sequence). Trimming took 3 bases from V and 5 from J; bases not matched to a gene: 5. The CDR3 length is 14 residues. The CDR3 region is CASSFGGRWETQYF. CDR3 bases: TGTGCCAGCAGCTTTGGCGGGAGGTGGGAGACCCAGTACTTC. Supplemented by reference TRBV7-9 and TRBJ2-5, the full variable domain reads DTGVSQNPRHKITKRGQNVTFRCDPISEHNRLYWYRQTLGQGPEFLTYFQNEAQLEKSRLLSDRFSAERPKGSFSTLEIQRTEQGDSAMYLCASSFGGRWETQYFGPGTRLLVL.

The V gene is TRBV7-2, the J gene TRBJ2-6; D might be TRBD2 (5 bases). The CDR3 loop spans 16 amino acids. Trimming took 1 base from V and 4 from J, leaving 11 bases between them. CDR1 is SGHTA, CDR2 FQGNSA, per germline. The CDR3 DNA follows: TGTGCCAGCAGCTTAGTTCCGGGGTCCGGGGCCAACGTCCTGACTTTC. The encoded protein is CASSLVPGSGANVLTF.

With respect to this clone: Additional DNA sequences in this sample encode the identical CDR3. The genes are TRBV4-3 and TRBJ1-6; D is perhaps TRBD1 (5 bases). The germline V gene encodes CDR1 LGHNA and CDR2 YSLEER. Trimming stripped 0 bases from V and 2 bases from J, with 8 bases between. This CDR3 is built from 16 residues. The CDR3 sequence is CASSQDRGAYNSPLHF. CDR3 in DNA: TGCGCCAGCAGCCAAGATCGGGGGGCCTATAATTCACCCCTCCACTTT.

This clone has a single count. The CDR3 loop reads CSTNPDSRLTDTQYF. The CDR3 region has the DNA TGCAGCACAAACCCTGACAGCCGCCTCACAGATACGCAGTATTTT. The rearrangement links TRBV29-1 to TRBJ2-3, with a tentative D call TRBD1 (5 bases). Trimming took 8 bases from V and 2 from J, leaving 20 bases between them. CDR1 and CDR2 (germline): SQVTM, ANQGSEA. This CDR3 has 15 residues.

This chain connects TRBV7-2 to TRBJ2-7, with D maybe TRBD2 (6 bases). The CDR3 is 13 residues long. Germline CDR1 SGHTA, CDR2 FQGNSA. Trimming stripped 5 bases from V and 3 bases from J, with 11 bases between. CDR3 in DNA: TGTGCCAGCAGCGCCCGGGGAGGCTACGAGCAGTACTTC. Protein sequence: CASSARGGYEQYF.

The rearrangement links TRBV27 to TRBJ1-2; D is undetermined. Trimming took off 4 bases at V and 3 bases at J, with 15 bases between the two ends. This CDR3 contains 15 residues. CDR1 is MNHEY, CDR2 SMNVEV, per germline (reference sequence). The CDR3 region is CASSWRLGSDYGYTF. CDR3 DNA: TGTGCCAGCAGTTGGCGCCTCGGGTCTGACTATGGCTACACCTTC.

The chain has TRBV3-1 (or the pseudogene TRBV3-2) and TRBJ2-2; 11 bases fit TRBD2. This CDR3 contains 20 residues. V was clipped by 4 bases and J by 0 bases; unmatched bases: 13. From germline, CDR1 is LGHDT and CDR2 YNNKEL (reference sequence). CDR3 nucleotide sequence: TGTGCCAGCAGCCGAGGAATAGCGGGAGGGACCAGATCGAACACCGGGGAGCTGTTTTTT. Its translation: CASSRGIAGGTRSNTGELFF.

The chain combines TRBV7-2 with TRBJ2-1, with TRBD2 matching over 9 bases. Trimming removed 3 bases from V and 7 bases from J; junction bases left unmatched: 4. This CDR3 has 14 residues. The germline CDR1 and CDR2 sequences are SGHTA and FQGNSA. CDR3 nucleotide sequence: TGTGCCAGCAGCTTTAGCGGGGGCGGGAATGAGCAGTTCTTC. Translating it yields CASSFSGGGNEQFF.

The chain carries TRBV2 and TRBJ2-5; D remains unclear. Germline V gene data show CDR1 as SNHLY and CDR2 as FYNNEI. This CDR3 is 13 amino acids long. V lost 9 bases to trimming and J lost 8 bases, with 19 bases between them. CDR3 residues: CARRWLLGETQYF. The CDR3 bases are TGTGCCAGGCGATGGTTATTAGGAGAAACCCAGTACTTC.

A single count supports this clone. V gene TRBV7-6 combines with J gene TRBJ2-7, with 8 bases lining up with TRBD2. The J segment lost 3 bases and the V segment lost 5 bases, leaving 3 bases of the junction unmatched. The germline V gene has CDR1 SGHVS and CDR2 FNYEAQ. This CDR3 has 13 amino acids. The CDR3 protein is CASSQGTSYEQYF. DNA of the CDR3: TGTGCCAGCAGCCAAGGGACTAGCTACGAGCAGTACTTC.

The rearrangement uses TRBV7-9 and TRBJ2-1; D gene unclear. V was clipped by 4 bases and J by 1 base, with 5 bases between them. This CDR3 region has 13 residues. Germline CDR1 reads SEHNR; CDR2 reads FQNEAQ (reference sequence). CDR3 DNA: TGTGCCAGCAGCTCGAGGTCCTACAATGAGCAGTTCTTC. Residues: CASSSRSYNEQFF.

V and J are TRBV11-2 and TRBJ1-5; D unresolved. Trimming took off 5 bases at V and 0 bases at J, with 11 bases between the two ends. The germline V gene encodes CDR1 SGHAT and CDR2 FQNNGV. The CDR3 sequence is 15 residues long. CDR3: CASSPPFSSNQPQHF. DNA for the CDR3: TGTGCCAGCAGCCCGCCGTTTAGTAGCAATCAGCCCCAGCATTTT. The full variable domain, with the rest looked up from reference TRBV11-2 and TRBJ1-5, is EAGVAQSPRYKIIEKRQSVAFWCNPISGHATLYWYQQILGQGPKLLIQFQNNGVVDDSQLPKDRFSAERLKGVDSTLKIQPAKLEDSAVYLCASSPPFSSNQPQHFGDGTRLSIL.

This CDR3 reads CASSRQASFTEAFF. The CDR3, as DNA: TGTGCCAGCAGTCGACAGGCCTCTTTCACTGAAGCTTTCTTT. The chain joins TRBV11-2 to TRBJ1-1, with a tentative D call TRBD1 (6 bases). Germline-derived CDR1 and CDR2 are SGHAT and FQNNGV. This CDR3 is built from 14 residues. V shed 6 bases and J shed 4 bases, with 15 bases lying between them.